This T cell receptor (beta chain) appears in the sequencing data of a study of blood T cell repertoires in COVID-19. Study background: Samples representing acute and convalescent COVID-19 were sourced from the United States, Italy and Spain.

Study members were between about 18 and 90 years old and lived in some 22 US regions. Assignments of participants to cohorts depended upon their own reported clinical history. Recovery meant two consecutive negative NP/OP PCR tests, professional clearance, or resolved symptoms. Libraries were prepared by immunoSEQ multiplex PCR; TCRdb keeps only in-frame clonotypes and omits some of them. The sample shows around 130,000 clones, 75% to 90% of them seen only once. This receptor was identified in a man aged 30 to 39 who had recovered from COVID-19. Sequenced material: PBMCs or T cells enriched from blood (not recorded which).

CDR3 bases: TGTGCCAGCAGCTTGAGGGGCAGGTCCCCCTCTGGGGCCAACGTCCTGACTTTC. Its protein is CASSLRGRSPSGANVLTF. This rearrangement joins TRBV5-4 to TRBJ2-6, with D possibly TRBD1 on 5 matching bases. CDR3 length: 18 residues. Trimming took 1 base from V and 0 from J, leaving 14 bases between them. The germline gives CDR1 SGHNT, CDR2 YYREEE (reference sequence). The full variable domain, with the rest looked up from reference TRBV5-4 and TRBJ2-6, is ETGVTQSPTHLIKTRGQQVTLRCSSQSGHNTVSWYQQALGQGPQFIFQYYREEENGRGNFPPRFSGLQFPNYSSELNVNALELDDSALYLCASSLRGRSPSGANVLTFGAGSRLTVL.